These 8 T cell receptor beta chains were sequenced from one sample in a study of blood T cell repertoires in COVID-19. Assay: immunoSEQ multiplex PCR; the TCRdb copy retains only in-frame clones and omits some. This table holds over 120,000 clones, roughly 88% found once. The material sequenced was peripheral blood. These receptors all come from a man aged 55-75 years with active or convalescent COVID-19.

This chain uses TRBV6-5 with TRBJ1-5; 7 bases align to TRBD1. CDR1 is MNHEY and CDR2 is SVGAGI in the germline V gene. The junction had 5 bases not matched to a gene; V was cut back by 2 bases and J by 4 bases. The CDR3 covers 15 residues. The DNA for the CDR3 is TGTGCCAGCAGTTACACGGGGACAGCTAATCAGCCCCAGCATTTT. This sequence encodes CASSYTGTANQPQHF.

The chain couples TRBV19 to TRBJ1-2, with D maybe TRBD1 (6 bases). V was shortened by 9 bases and J by 3 bases, with 11 bases between the two germline ends. Looked up from germline, CDR1 is LNHDA and CDR2 is SQIVND (reference sequence). The CDR3 is made up of 12 amino acids. CDR3 sequence: CASNQGYYGYTF. The DNA for the CDR3 is TGTGCCAGCAACCAGGGGTACTATGGCTACACCTTC. The full variable domain, rest sourced from reference TRBV19 and TRBJ1-2, is DGGITQSPKYLFRKEGQNVTLSCEQNLNHDAMYWYRQDPGQGLRLIYYSQIVNDFQKGDIAEGYSVSREKKESFPLTVTSAQKNPTAFYLCASNQGYYGYTFGSGTRLTVV.

The chain has TRBV27 and TRBJ2-1; 9 bases fit TRBD1. Germline V gene sequence: CDR1 MNHEY, CDR2 SMNVEV (reference sequence). The V and J ends lost 7 bases and 5 bases, in that order; junction bases with no gene match: 9. The CDR3 has 15 residues. The CDR3 region has the DNA TGTGCCAGCAAGGACGGGGACAGGGTTCACAATGAGCAGTTCTTC. Its protein product is CASKDGDRVHNEQFF.

The genes are TRBV11-2 and TRBJ1-2, with D possibly being TRBD1 (6 bases). The germline V gene has CDR1 SGHAT and CDR2 FQNNGV. The CDR3 extends over 15 amino acids. V gave up 4 bases and J gave up 2 bases, with 14 bases separating them. DNA for the CDR3: TGTGCCAGCAGCTCCCCGACAGGACGCAACTATGGCTACACCTTC. Translating gives CASSSPTGRNYGYTF.

CDR3 loop: CAISWTSGSVNEQFF. The CDR3 DNA is TGTGCCATCAGTTGGACTAGCGGGAGTGTCAATGAGCAGTTCTTC. The V gene is TRBV10-3, the J gene TRBJ2-1; 13 bases agree with TRBD2. The ends lost 5 bases at V and 6 bases at J; junction bases unmatched: 4. Germline V gene lookup returns CDR1 ENHRY and CDR2 SYGVKD. The CDR3 covers 15 residues.

The rearrangement joins TRBV5-5 to TRBJ2-1; the D gene is possibly TRBD2 (5 bases). The CDR3 contains 15 residues. Germline CDR1 SGHKS, CDR2 YYEKEE (reference sequence). The germline V and J ends were trimmed by 1 base and 4 bases, with 12 bases remaining between them. Here the CDR3 DNA reads TGTGCCAGCAGCTTGCTGATTTCGGGATACAATGAGCAGTTCTTC. It is translated as CASSLLISGYNEQFF.

The gene calls are TRBV7-2 and TRBJ1-2; 8 bases align to TRBD1. This CDR3 is built from 15 residues. J gave up 2 bases and V 5 bases, and 7 bases lay outside the gene matches. Germline V lookup: CDR1 SGHTA, CDR2 FQGNSA. The CDR3 bases are TGTGCCAGCAGCATACAGGGGGGCGGGAACTATGGCTACACCTTC. Its protein is CASSIQGGGNYGYTF.

The rearrangement links TRBV3-1 (or the pseudogene TRBV3-2) to TRBJ1-4, with D possibly TRBD1 on 5 matching bases. CDR3 length: 14 amino acids. V dropped 3 bases and J dropped 4 bases, with 9 bases sitting between them. CDR1 and CDR2 (germline): LGHDT, YNNKEL (reference sequence). The CDR3 sequence: CASSQGGGNEKLFF. The DNA of the CDR3 is TGTGCCAGCAGCCAGGGGGGGGGTAATGAAAAACTGTTTTTT.